Listed below are T cell receptor beta chains from one sample, sequenced in a study of early T cells in non-severe SARS-CoV-2 infection. Using its own MiXCR run on the 5' RACE reads, TCRdb lists one record per CDR3 protein. Among 55,000 to 75,000 distinct CDR3 sequences listed, 9% to 15% were seen once. The sequenced material came from whole blood. All receptors come from an adult who was a healthcare worker with PCR-confirmed SARS-CoV-2 infection or an uninfected control (not recorded which). The CDR3 runs from the conserved cysteine through the conserved F or W. D genes are given only for firm matches. Only part of the rows carry a size: once, few, many, or a class if the clone is expanded.

CDR3 length	J gene	clone size	D gene	V gene	CDR3 protein	CDR3 DNA
14	TRBJ2-3	many	NA	TRBV12-5	CASGSYRSTDTQYF	TGTGCTAGTGGTTCCTACAGGAGCACAGATACGCAGTATTTT
13	TRBJ2-7	many	TRBD1	TRBV10-3	CAISEQGAYEQYF	TGTGCCATCAGTGAACAGGGGGCCTACGAGCAGTACTTC
13	TRBJ1-5	few	NA	TRBV3-1	CASSQVVGLPQHF	TGTGCCAGCAGCCAAGTTGTAGGGTTGCCCCAGCATTTT
13	TRBJ1-1	NA	NA	TRBV12-3/TRBV12-4	CASTPGRHTEAFF	TGTGCCAGCACCCCTGGACGGCACACTGAAGCTTTCTTT
16	TRBJ2-3	many	NA	TRBV28	CASSLGPPIGADTQYF	TGTGCCAGCAGTTTGGGACCCCCGATTGGCGCAGATACGCAGTATTTT
18	TRBJ2-1	many	NA	TRBV7-8	CASSALGGPATGSIEQFF	TGTGCCAGCAGCGCGCTAGGGGGTCCGGCTACGGGATCAATAGAGCAGTTCTTC
12	TRBJ1-1	many	TRBD1	TRBV29-1	CSARTGMSEAFF	TGCAGCGCCCGGACAGGGATGAGTGAAGCTTTCTTT
14	TRBJ1-5	NA	TRBD1	TRBV11-2	CASSQGTASQPQHF	TGTGCCAGCAGCCAAGGGACAGCTAGTCAGCCCCAGCATTTT
11	TRBJ1-4	many	NA	TRBV7-2	CASSPDEKLFF	TGTGCCAGCAGCCCCGACGAAAAACTGTTTTTT
15	TRBJ2-3	NA	TRBD2	TRBV10-3	CAISESERDTDTQYF	TGTGCCATCAGTGAGTCAGAGCGGGACACAGATACGCAGTATTTT
13	TRBJ2-2	NA	NA	TRBV10-1	CASSRDTTGELFF	TGCGCCAGCAGTCGGGACACCACCGGGGAGCTGTTTTTT
15	TRBJ2-1	NA	NA	TRBV28	CASSLALGSYNEQFF	TGTGCCAGCAGTCTGGCCCTAGGGTCCTACAATGAGCAGTTCTTC
16	TRBJ2-3	few	NA	TRBV6-1	CASRGGRGTETDTQYF	TGTGCCAGCAGGGGAGGTCGGGGAACGGAGACAGATACGCAGTATTTT
14	TRBJ1-1	few	TRBD1	TRBV7-2	CASSLGWTGGWAFF	TGTGCCAGCAGCTTAGGCTGGACAGGGGGTTGGGCTTTCTTT
19	TRBJ2-1	NA	TRBD1	TRBV6-5	CASSYLATEGALPYNEQFF	TGTGCCAGCAGTTACCTCGCCACTGAGGGGGCACTACCCTACAATGAGCAGTTCTTC
15	TRBJ2-5	NA	NA	TRBV5-4	CASSLGTRARETQYF	TGTGCCAGCAGCTTGGGGACGAGGGCAAGAGAGACCCAGTACTTC
16	TRBJ2-5	NA	NA	TRBV7-9	CASSLSLTEYQETQYF	TGTGCCAGCAGCTTAAGCCTTACAGAATACCAAGAGACCCAGTACTTC